Following are 31 T cell receptor beta chains from one sample sequenced in a study of blood T cell repertoires in COVID-19. Repertoires were generated with immunoSEQ multiplex PCR, while TCRdb's copy carries only in-frame clones and drops some. The sample comprises over 150,000 clones, 85% to 90% of which are singletons, and 6.2% rests with the top ten. The sample taken for sequencing was PBMCs or T cells enriched from blood (not recorded which). The receptor set was obtained from a man aged 35-49 years who had recovered from COVID-19.

The chain links TRBV5-4 to TRBJ2-5, with TRBD1 matching over 10 bases. The V gene's germline CDR1 is SGHNT and CDR2 YYREEE (reference sequence). With V trimmed by 0 bases and J by 7 bases, 9 bases remained unmatched. This CDR3 is 16 amino acids long. The CDR3 spells CASSLAGTGDWVTQYF. CDR3 DNA: TGTGCCAGCAGCTTGGCAGGGACAGGGGATTGGGTGACCCAGTACTTC.

This clone was observed a single time. The V gene is TRBV5-1, the J gene TRBJ2-2; D is undetermined. The CDR3 is 15 residues long. In germline, CDR1 is SGHRS, CDR2 YFSETQ. Deletions cut 3 bases from V and 0 bases from J, with 9 bases between. CDR3 protein: CASSSTATNTGELFF. CDR3 nucleotides: TGCGCCAGCAGCTCTACAGCCACGAACACCGGGGAGCTGTTTTTT.

The gene calls are TRBV29-1 and TRBJ1-1; D ambiguous. Germline CDR1 and CDR2: SQVTM and ANQGSEA. The CDR3 loop spans 13 amino acids. V dropped 3 bases and J dropped 0 bases, with 8 bases sitting between them. CDR3 sequence (DNA): TGCAGCGTTGAGCGGGGTATGAACACTGAAGCTTTCTTT. Translated, it gives CSVERGMNTEAFF.

The V gene is TRBV9, the J gene TRBJ2-1; a possible D gene is TRBD1 (5 bases). The CDR3 runs to 15 residues. Trimming took 5 bases from V and 8 from J, leaving 20 bases between them. Germline CDR1 reads SGDLS; CDR2 reads YYNGEE. CDR3 sequence reads: CASSFRAGNGYEQFF. The CDR3 DNA sequence: TGTGCCAGCAGTTTCCGAGCAGGGAATGGATATGAGCAGTTCTTC.

In this sample, this clone turned up a few times. This sequence joins TRBV27 and TRBJ2-7; 13 bases match TRBD2. The V segment lost 5 bases and the J segment 6 bases; nucleotides outside the gene matches: 7. CDR1 is MNHEY and CDR2 is SMNVEV in the germline V gene (reference sequence). CDR3 length: 15 amino acids. The CDR3 sequence is CASSPGLAGASEQYF. CDR3 sequence (DNA): TGTGCCAGCAGTCCAGGACTAGCGGGAGCCAGCGAGCAGTACTTC.

The chain has TRBV2 and TRBJ2-3, with 11 bases aligning to TRBD2. The V gene end was trimmed by 3 bases and the J gene end by 2 bases; junction bases not matched to a gene: 4. Germline CDR1 is SNHLY and CDR2 is FYNNEI. The CDR3 is 16 residues long. CDR3 protein: CASSDRLAGPTDTQYF. CDR3 bases: TGTGCCAGCAGTGATAGACTAGCGGGGCCCACAGATACGCAGTATTTT.

The V call is TRBV30, the J call TRBJ1-1, with D possibly matching TRBD1 (6 bases). This CDR3 region has 18 residues. V dropped 2 bases and J dropped 3 bases, with 25 bases sitting between them. Germline-derived CDR1 and CDR2 are GTSNPN and SVGIG (reference sequence). The CDR3 sequence: CAWSRWGVSGGADTEAFF. The DNA for the CDR3 is TGTGCCTGGAGTAGGTGGGGTGTTAGTGGGGGCGCGGACACTGAAGCTTTCTTT.

This chain links TRBV11-2 with TRBJ1-1, with D possibly TRBD1 on 6 matching bases. Germline assignment: CDR1 SGHAT and CDR2 FQNNGV. The CDR3 is 16 residues long. With 6 bases removed from V and 3 bases from J, the gap between germline ends came to 20 bases. As DNA, the CDR3 is TGTGCCAGCAGATCGCTTATACAGGGAAGGGACACTGAAGCTTTCTTT. It specifies CASRSLIQGRDTEAFF.

The V gene is TRBV27, the J gene TRBJ1-1, with a possible D match to TRBD1 (6 bases). The CDR3 loop spans 15 amino acids. Trimming pared 0 bases from V and 7 bases from J, leaving 15 bases between. Germline CDR1 is MNHEY and CDR2 is SMNVEV (reference sequence). Here the CDR3 reads CASSLSPGGRGEAFF. Here the CDR3 DNA reads TGTGCCAGCAGTTTATCGCCGGGGGGGCGCGGTGAAGCTTTCTTT.

V usage is TRBV10-3 and J usage is TRBJ2-3; tentatively, D is TRBD1 (5 bases). V lost 7 bases to trimming and J lost 3 bases, with 11 bases between them. Germline-derived CDR1 and CDR2 are ENHRY and SYGVKD. CDR3 length equals 13 residues. The CDR3 protein is CAINGRATDTQYF. The CDR3 DNA follows: TGTGCCATCAACGGCAGGGCAACAGATACGCAGTATTTT.

The chain carries TRBV11-3 and TRBJ2-7, with 8 bases fitting TRBD1. V trimming: 5 bases; J trimming: 6 bases; junction bases outside the gene matches: 27. The germline V gene has CDR1 SGHNT and CDR2 YENEEA. This CDR3 is built from 20 residues. DNA of the CDR3: TGTGCCAGCAGCCCAGCGGACAGGGCGAATACAGAGAAGCACTTTTTCGAGCAGTACTTC. Translation: CASSPADRANTEKHFFEQYF.

CDR3 region: CASSSPGQFNYGYTF. The CDR3, as DNA: TGTGCCAGCTCCTCCCCGGGACAGTTTAACTATGGCTACACCTTC. The J gene is TRBJ1-2, the V gene TRBV6-5; 7 nucleotides align to TRBD1. The germline V gene encodes CDR1 MNHEY and CDR2 SVGAGI. The CDR3 is 15 residues long. The V gene end was trimmed by 8 bases and the J gene end by 1 base; junction bases not matched to a gene: 10.

The chain links TRBV4-2 to TRBJ2-7, with 8 nucleotides matching TRBD1. CDR1 and CDR2 (germline): LGHNA, YNFKEQ. This CDR3 region has 14 residues. With 5 bases clipped from V and 2 bases from J, the junction kept 5 bases outside the gene matches. The CDR3: CASSEGQGPYEQYF. CDR3 in DNA: TGTGCCAGCAGCGAAGGACAGGGTCCCTACGAGCAGTACTTC.

Worth noting for this clone: Other DNA variants within this sample encode the same CDR3. The V gene is TRBV7-2, the J gene TRBJ1-2; unclear D gene. V lost 1 base to trimming and J lost 8 bases, with 20 bases between them. Germline V gene data show CDR1 as SGHTA and CDR2 as FQGNSA. The CDR3 consists of 16 residues. The CDR3 region is CASSLVRAWSGGGYTF. CDR3 coding DNA: TGTGCCAGCAGCTTAGTACGGGCATGGAGCGGAGGCGGCTACACCTTC.

The chain joins TRBV28 to TRBJ2-3; the D is unclear. From germline, CDR1 is MDHEN and CDR2 SYDVKM. The CDR3 loop spans 11 amino acids. V lost 6 bases, J lost 3 bases, and 4 bases lay in between. CDR3 sequence reads: CASSETDTQYF. CDR3 in DNA: TGTGCCAGCAGCGAGACAGATACGCAGTATTTT.

This chain links TRBV12-5 with TRBJ2-5, with D unresolved. Germline V gene sequence: CDR1 LGHNT, CDR2 FRNRAP. This CDR3 spans 13 amino acids. With 4 bases removed from V and 5 bases from J, the gap between germline ends came to 11 bases. CDR3 amino acids: CASGSTPSETQYF. The CDR3 DNA sequence: TGTGCTAGTGGTTCCACTCCTTCCGAGACCCAGTACTTC.

The chain carries TRBV11-2 and TRBJ1-2, with no clear D. The CDR3 totals 15 residues. The V end was cut by 6 bases, the J end by 3 bases, with 17 bases between. Germline V gene data show CDR1 as SGHAT and CDR2 as FQNNGV. The CDR3 loop is CASSESYLEDYGYTF. CDR3 nucleotides: TGTGCCAGCAGTGAATCCTACCTCGAGGACTATGGCTACACCTTC.

V is TRBV19 and J is TRBJ2-1; D gene ambiguous. Germline CDR1 reads LNHDA; CDR2 reads SQIVND (reference sequence). This CDR3 contains 11 residues. V lost 11 bases and J lost 9, with 14 bases in between. The CDR3 loop is CACSARSEQFF. The CDR3, as DNA: TGTGCCTGCTCGGCTAGAAGTGAGCAGTTCTTC.

The DNA of the CDR3 is TGCGCCAGCAGCGAAGGGTCCGACAGGGGAGTAGGGGATACGCAGTATTTT. This codes for CASSEGSDRGVGDTQYF. The genes are TRBV4-1 and TRBJ2-3, with 8 bases aligning to TRBD1. CDR3 length: 17 amino acids. The trim removed 5 bases at V and 6 bases at J, leaving 16 bases unmatched. Germline assignment: CDR1 MGHRA and CDR2 YSYEKL.

The rearrangement uses TRBV6-1 and TRBJ2-7; 10 positions agree with TRBD1. J lost 4 bases, V lost 3 bases, and 9 bases had no gene match. The germline V gene encodes CDR1 MNHNS and CDR2 SASEGT. The CDR3 length is 16 residues. The CDR3 spells CASSDTRDRGSYEQYF. The CDR3 DNA reads TGTGCCAGCAGTGATACCCGGGACAGGGGATCATACGAGCAGTACTTC.

V usage is TRBV30 and J usage is TRBJ1-2, with a weak D call TRBD1 (5 bases). The germline gives CDR1 GTSNPN, CDR2 SVGIG (reference sequence). The CDR3 is 15 residues long. The V gene lost 0 bases and the J gene lost 10 bases, with 21 bases spanning the gap. The CDR3 here is CAWSVPGTGGGIYTF. The CDR3 nucleotides read TGTGCCTGGAGTGTTCCCGGGACGGGGGGTGGGATCTACACCTTC.

The J gene is TRBJ1-5, the V gene TRBV6-5; D perhaps matches TRBD1 (6 bases). Per the germline V gene, CDR1 is MNHEY and CDR2 is SVGAGI. V lost 6 bases to trimming and J lost 6 bases, with 9 bases between them. The CDR3 is made up of 12 amino acids. The CDR3 DNA sequence: TGTGCCAGCAGCACAGGGAGTCAGCCCCAGCATTTT. This translates into CASSTGSQPQHF.

The CDR3 here is CAWSKAGPLLNQPQHF. As DNA, the CDR3 is TGTGCCTGGAGTAAAGCAGGGCCTCTCCTTAATCAGCCCCAGCATTTT. The chain joins TRBV30 to TRBJ1-5; D may be TRBD1 (5 bases). From germline, CDR1 is GTSNPN and CDR2 SVGIG (reference sequence). V gave up 2 bases and J gave up 4 bases, with 18 bases separating them. The CDR3 consists of 16 residues.

V usage is TRBV29-1 and J usage is TRBJ1-1; TRBD1 might be the D (5 bases). The CDR3 spans 13 residues. V lost 7 bases, J lost 1 base, and 13 bases lay in between. CDR1 is SQVTM, CDR2 ANQGSEA, per germline. The CDR3 spells CSARQKANTEAFF. CDR3 sequence (DNA): TGCAGCGCCCGACAGAAAGCGAACACTGAAGCTTTCTTT.

This chain uses TRBV30 with TRBJ1-2; a possible D gene is TRBD1 (5 bases). The CDR3 sequence is 11 residues long. Germline V gives CDR1 GTSNPN, CDR2 SVGIG (reference sequence). CDR3 DNA sequence: TGTGCGGAGGGGCCCGACTATGGCTACACCTTC. Translating gives CAEGPDYGYTF.

The V and J genes are TRBV24-1 and TRBJ2-1; D is possibly TRBD1 (6 bases). The V gene lost 9 bases and the J gene lost 5 bases, with 16 bases spanning the gap. This CDR3 region has 14 residues. The germline gives CDR1 KGHDR, CDR2 SFDVKD. The CDR3 DNA reads TGTGCCACCGCGCGGCCGGCAGGGGACAATGAGCAGTTCTTC. It is translated as CATARPAGDNEQFF.

The CDR3 here is CASSLQAGNGYTF. The CDR3 nucleotides read TGTGCCAGCAGTTTACAGGCAGGGAATGGCTACACCTTC. V is TRBV12-3 or TRBV12-4 and J is TRBJ1-2, with D possibly being TRBD1 (5 bases). This CDR3 contains 13 residues. The V end lost 2 bases, the J end lost 6 bases, and 10 bases lay between the germline ends.

The J gene is TRBJ2-1, the V gene TRBV27; D is uncertain. This CDR3 has 12 amino acids. Germline V gives CDR1 MNHEY, CDR2 SMNVEV (reference sequence). The V and J ends lost 6 bases and 3 bases respectively, with 6 bases between them. CDR3 residues: CASRADYNEQFF. CDR3 DNA: TGTGCCAGCAGGGCAGACTACAATGAGCAGTTCTTC.

This chain joins TRBV30 and TRBJ1-1, with D possibly matching TRBD1 (5 bases). Per germline, CDR1 GTSNPN and CDR2 SVGIG (reference sequence). The CDR3 contains 11 residues. Trimming shortened V by 4 bases and J by 6 bases, and 9 bases separated the two germline ends. CDR3 region: CAWNTGAEAFF. CDR3 nucleotide sequence: TGTGCCTGGAACACGGGGGCTGAAGCTTTCTTT.

V is TRBV19 and J is TRBJ1-2, with a possible D match to TRBD1 (5 bases). V lost 5 bases, J lost 12 bases, and 19 bases lay in between. There are 13 residues in the CDR3. Per the germline V gene, CDR1 is LNHDA and CDR2 is SQIVND (reference sequence). Here the CDR3 reads CASSAGGGLIDTF. The CDR3 DNA follows: TGTGCCAGTAGTGCTGGGGGGGGGTTAATCGACACCTTC.

The chain is built from TRBV27 and TRBJ2-7; 8 positions match TRBD1. V shed 3 bases and J 11 bases; nucleotides not matched to a gene: 6. CDR3 length: 12 residues. Germline V gene data show CDR1 as MNHEY and CDR2 as SMNVEV (reference sequence). As DNA, the CDR3 is TGTGCCAGCAGTTTCGGCAGGGGGCGGGAGTACTTC. Translating it yields CASSFGRGREYF.